This entry describes one T cell receptor (beta chain). No antigen is known for it. This record comes from a study of T cell responses to AZD1222 COVID-19 vaccine. Findings and caveats of the study: CD4 TCRs covered the whole spike, strongest at regions 160-218 and 743-854.

Generated by immunoSEQ multiplex PCR, the TCRdb table keeps only in-frame clones and is missing some. The sample lists 150,000 to 200,000 clones, around 92% occurring once. After removal of 10 bases from V and 2 bases from J, the junction contained 7 bases not matched to a gene. The CDR3 sequence is 13 residues long. CDR1 and CDR2 from the germline V gene are MNHEY and SVGAGI. The sequencing here drew on peripheral blood, taken on day 0 of AZD1222 vaccination. The chain recombines TRBV6-5 with TRBJ2-5; the match to TRBD2 covers 7 bases. This sequence was found in an adult in good health. The CDR3 is CATRRGVQETQYF. The CDR3 coding sequence is TGTGCCACCCGACGGGGGGTACAAGAGACCCAGTACTTC.